Listed here are 8 T cell receptor beta chains from one sample, sequenced in a study of T-cell reconstitution after alpha-beta-depleted transplantation in children. Preparation of the TCRbeta library involved a method that used unique molecular identifiers. TCRdb used MiXCR to reprocess the PCR reads, holding one entry per CDR3 protein. The profile shows around 960,000 distinct CDR3 sequences, about 29% of them singletons. The source was PBMCs, mostly from graft donor cells, collected 360 days after TCRalphabeta/CD19-depleted stem cell transplant. Source of these receptors: a boy under two years old who had a stem cell transplant for SCID, so the T cells may come from the graft donor.

V gene TRBV5-1 combines with J gene TRBJ2-2; D perhaps matches TRBD1 (5 bases). The V gene's germline CDR1 is SGHRS and CDR2 YFSETQ. The CDR3 is 15 residues long. V was pared by 3 bases and J by 1 base, with 10 bases between. CDR3 DNA: TGCGCCAGCAGCTCTCCGCAGGGGAACACCGGGGAGCTGTTTTTT. Protein sequence: CASSSPQGNTGELFF.

This clonotype was seen a handful of times. V gene TRBV28 combines with J gene TRBJ1-1, with TRBD1 as a possible D gene (5 bases). CDR3 size: 16 residues. Deletions cut 6 bases from V and 0 bases from J, with 17 bases between. Germline V lookup: CDR1 MDHEN, CDR2 SYDVKM. The CDR3 bases are TGTGCCAGCAGAGGTTTGGCGAGGGGTATGAACACTGAAGCTTTCTTT. Translation: CASRGLARGMNTEAFF.

This clonotype was counted a few times. The chain couples TRBV6-2 or TRBV6-3 to TRBJ2-1; 9 bases agree with TRBD2. Germline CDR1 and CDR2: MNHEY and SVGEGT. The CDR3 sequence is 14 residues long. Unmatched junction bases numbered 5, after V lost 6 bases and J lost 5 bases. The CDR3 loop is CASSHRTSDNEQFF. CDR3 sequence (DNA): TGTGCCAGCAGCCACAGGACTAGCGACAATGAGCAGTTCTTC.

V and J are TRBV7-9 and TRBJ1-1; D call uncertain. V lost 6 bases, J lost 1 base, and 9 bases lay in between. CDR3 length: 13 residues. The germline V gene encodes CDR1 SEHNR and CDR2 FQNEAQ (reference sequence). CDR3 in DNA: TGTGCCAGCAGGGGGAACAGGAACACTGAAGCTTTCTTT. It encodes CASRGNRNTEAFF.

This rearrangement joins TRBV10-3 to TRBJ2-4; the D gene could be TRBD1 or TRBD2 (5 bases each). Trimming took off 2 bases at V and 0 bases at J, with 11 bases between the two ends. The CDR3 runs to 16 residues. Looked up from germline, CDR1 is ENHRY and CDR2 is SYGVKD. CDR3 protein: CAISEGGGIAKNIQYF. CDR3 DNA sequence: TGTGCCATCAGTGAGGGGGGTGGGATAGCCAAAAACATTCAGTACTTC.

Many counts were recorded for this clonotype. The rearrangement joins TRBV28 to TRBJ2-2; 8 bases match TRBD2. V dropped 5 bases and J dropped 4; count of bases not matched to a gene: 15. From germline, CDR1 is MDHEN and CDR2 SYDVKM. The CDR3 totals 18 residues. The CDR3 DNA sequence: TGTGCCAGCAGTCCCGGACTAGCCCTTCCCCCGGGCACCGGGGAGCTGTTTTTT. Its translation: CASSPGLALPPGTGELFF.

The gene calls are TRBV29-1 and TRBJ2-5, with 7 bases identical to TRBD1. The V and J ends lost 7 bases and 2 bases, in that order; junction bases with no gene match: 1. This CDR3 contains 11 residues. CDR1 is SQVTM and CDR2 is ANQGSEA in the germline V gene. This CDR3 is CSAGQQETQYF. The CDR3 bases are TGCAGCGCGGGACAGCAAGAGACCCAGTACTTC. The full variable domain, its missing parts supplied by reference TRBV29-1 and TRBJ2-5, is SAVISQKPSRDICQRGTSLTIQCQVDSQVTMMFWYRQQPGQSLTLIATANQGSEATYESGFVIDKFPISRPNLTFSTLTVSNMSPEDSSIYLCSAGQQETQYFGPGTRLLVL.

This chain connects TRBV5-1 to TRBJ1-5; the D gene is possibly TRBD1 (5 bases). The CDR3 runs 14 residues. The germline CDR1 and CDR2 sequences are SGHRS and YFSETQ. V dropped 2 bases and J dropped 9 bases, with 15 bases sitting between them. CDR3 nucleotide sequence: TGCGCCAGCAGCTTTACGGGGGAAGATAGGCCCCAGCATTTT. It translates to CASSFTGEDRPQHF. Drawing the rest from reference TRBV5-1 and TRBJ1-5, the complete variable domain is KAGVTQTPRYLIKTRGQQVTLSCSPISGHRSVSWYQQTPGQGLQFLFEYFSETQRNKGNFPGRFSGRQFSNSRSEMNVSTLELGDSALYLCASSFTGEDRPQHFGDGTRLSIL.